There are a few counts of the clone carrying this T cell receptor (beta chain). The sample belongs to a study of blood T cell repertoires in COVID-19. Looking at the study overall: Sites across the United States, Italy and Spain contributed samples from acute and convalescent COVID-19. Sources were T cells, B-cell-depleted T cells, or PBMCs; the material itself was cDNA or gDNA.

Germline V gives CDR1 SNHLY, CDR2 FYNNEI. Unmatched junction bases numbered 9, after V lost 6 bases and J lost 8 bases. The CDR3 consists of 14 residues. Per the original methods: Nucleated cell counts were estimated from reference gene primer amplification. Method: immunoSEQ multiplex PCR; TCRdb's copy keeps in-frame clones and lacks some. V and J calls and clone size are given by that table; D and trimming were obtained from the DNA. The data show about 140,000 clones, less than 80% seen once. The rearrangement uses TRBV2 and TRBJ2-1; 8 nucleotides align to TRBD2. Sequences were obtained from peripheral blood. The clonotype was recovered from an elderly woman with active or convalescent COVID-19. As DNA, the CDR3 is TGTGCCAGCAGAGCGGGACTAGGGATGGATGAGCAGTTCTTC. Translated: CASRAGLGMDEQFF.